The clone carrying this TCR beta chain was seen just once. Its antigen is as yet unknown. The data were produced by immunoSEQ multiplex PCR, yet TCRdb's version contains in-frame clones alone and is incomplete. This table has 80,000 to 100,000 clones, roughly 90% appearing once. This sample was included in a study of T cell responses to AZD1222 COVID-19 vaccine. Study findings and constraints: Regions 160-218 and 743-854 held dominance among vaccine-associated CD4 TCRs, which spanned spike. Mostly white British, mostly female donors; authors suggested clonal diversity may be underestimated. The peak T cell response came first, and repertoires were sampled only after it.

Germline V gives CDR1 SGHRS, CDR2 YFSETQ. Trimming pared 4 bases from V and 1 base from J, leaving 15 bases between. The CDR3 sequence is 16 residues long. This TCR came from an adult in good health. The V call is TRBV5-1, the J call TRBJ2-4; possibly TRBD2 for D (6 bases). Here the sequenced sample was peripheral blood, taken on day 0 of AZD1222 vaccination. The CDR3 is CASSPGRREAKNIQYF. DNA for the CDR3: TGCGCCAGCAGCCCGGGCCGCCGGGAGGCCAAAAACATTCAGTACTTC. Using reference TRBV5-1 and TRBJ2-4 for the parts outside the CDR3, the full variable domain is KAGVTQTPRYLIKTRGQQVTLSCSPISGHRSVSWYQQTPGQGLQFLFEYFSETQRNKGNFPGRFSGRQFSNSRSEMNVSTLELGDSALYLCASSPGRREAKNIQYFGAGTRLSVL.